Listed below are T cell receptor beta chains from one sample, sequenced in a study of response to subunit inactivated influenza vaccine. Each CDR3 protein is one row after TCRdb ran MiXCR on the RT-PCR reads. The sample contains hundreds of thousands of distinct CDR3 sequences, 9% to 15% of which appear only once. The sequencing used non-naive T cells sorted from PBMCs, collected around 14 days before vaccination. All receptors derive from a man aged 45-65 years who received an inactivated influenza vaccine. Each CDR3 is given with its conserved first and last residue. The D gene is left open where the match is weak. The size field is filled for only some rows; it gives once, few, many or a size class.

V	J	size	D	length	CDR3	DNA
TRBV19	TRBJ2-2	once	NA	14	CASSIRSDTGELFF	TGTGCCAGTAGTATAAGGTCGGACACCGGGGAGCTGTTTTTT
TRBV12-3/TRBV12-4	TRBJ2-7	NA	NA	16	CASSPTGPRLGTGMNF	TGTGCCAGCAGTCCGACCGGCCCCCGACTAGGTACTGGTATGAACTTC
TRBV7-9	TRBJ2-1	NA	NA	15	CASSQAGFPYNEQFF	TGTGCCAGCAGCCAGGCGGGGTTCCCCTACAATGAGCAGTTCTTC
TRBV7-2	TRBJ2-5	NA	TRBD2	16	CASSPPGLAGWETQYF	TGTGCCAGCAGCCCACCGGGACTAGCGGGATGGGAGACCCAGTACTTC
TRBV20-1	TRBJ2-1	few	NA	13	CSARVFGSNEQFF	TGCAGTGCTAGGGTTTTTGGGAGCAATGAGCAGTTCTTC
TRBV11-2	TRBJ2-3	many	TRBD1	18	CASSLGGQGDGNTDTQYF	TGTGCCAGCAGCTTAGGCGGACAGGGTGACGGTAACACAGATACGCAGTATTTT
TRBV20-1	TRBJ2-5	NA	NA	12	CSAPSEGLTQYF	TGCAGTGCCCCTAGTGAGGGTCTGACCCAGTACTTC
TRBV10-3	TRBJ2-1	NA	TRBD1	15	CAIRAGTVSYNEQFF	TGTGCCATCAGAGCCGGGACAGTTTCCTACAATGAGCAGTTCTTC
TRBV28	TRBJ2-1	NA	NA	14	CASSPLSIKNEQFF	TGTGCCAGCAGTCCCCTAAGTATTAAAAATGAGCAGTTCTTC
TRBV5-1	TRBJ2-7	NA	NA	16	CASSRPGGMASYEQYF	TGCGCCAGCAGCCGCCCCGGGGGAATGGCCTCCTACGAGCAGTACTTC
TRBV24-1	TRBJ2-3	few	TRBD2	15	CATSDSGRWTDTQYF	TGTGCCACCAGTGATAGCGGGAGGTGGACAGATACGCAGTATTTT
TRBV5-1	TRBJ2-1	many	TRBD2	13	CASSSGGFDEQFF	TGCGCCAGCAGCTCGGGGGGTTTCGATGAGCAGTTCTTC
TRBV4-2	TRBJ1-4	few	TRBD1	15	CASSKGQGAGEKLFF	TGTGCCAGCAGCAAGGGACAGGGGGCCGGTGAAAAACTGTTTTTT
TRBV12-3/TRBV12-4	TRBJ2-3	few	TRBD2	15	CASSPTSGGEYTQYF	TGTGCCAGCAGTCCAACTAGCGGGGGAGAATATACGCAGTATTTT
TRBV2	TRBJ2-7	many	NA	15	CASSQDTSHLYEQYF	TGTGCCAGCAGTCAGGACACGAGCCATCTATACGAGCAGTACTTC
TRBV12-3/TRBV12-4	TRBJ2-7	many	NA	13	CASGKDGFYEQYF	TGTGCCAGCGGGAAGGACGGATTCTACGAGCAGTACTTC
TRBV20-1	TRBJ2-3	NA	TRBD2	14	CSAGAGGAFGTQYF	TGCAGTGCTGGGGCCGGGGGGGCCTTCGGTACGCAGTATTTT
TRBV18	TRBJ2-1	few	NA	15	CASSQPGENNNEQFF	TGTGCCAGCTCGCAACCGGGAGAAAACAACAATGAGCAGTTCTTC
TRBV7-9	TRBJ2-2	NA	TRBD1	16	CASSPRQGAGTGELFF	TGTGCCAGCAGCCCACGACAGGGGGCGGGCACCGGGGAGCTGTTTTTT
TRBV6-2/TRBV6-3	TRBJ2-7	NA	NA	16	CASSTSTRDLSYEQYF	NA
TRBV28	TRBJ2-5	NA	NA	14	CASSSTGEGETQYF	TGTGCCAGCAGTTCAACGGGAGAGGGGGAGACCCAGTACTTC
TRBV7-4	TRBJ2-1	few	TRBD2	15	CASSLYSGRAHEQFF	TGTGCCAGCAGCTTATACAGCGGGAGGGCCCATGAGCAGTTCTTC
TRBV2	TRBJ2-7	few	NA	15	CASSEDPGLSHEQYF	TGTGCCAGCAGTGAAGACCCAGGGTTGTCCCACGAGCAGTACTTC
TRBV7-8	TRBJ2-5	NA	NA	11	CASSSAPTQYF	TGTGCCAGCAGCTCAGCGCCGACCCAGTACTTC
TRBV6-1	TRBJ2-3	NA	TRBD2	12	CASSRVAGDPHF	TGTGCCAGCAGCCGTGTAGCGGGAGACCCCCATTTT
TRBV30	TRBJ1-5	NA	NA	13	CAWSVLSGQPQHF	TGTGCCTGGAGTGTATTGTCCGGTCAGCCCCAGCATTTT
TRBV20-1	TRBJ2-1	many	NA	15	CSALATALGTLEQFF	TGCAGTGCTCTAGCGACAGCTTTGGGTACTTTAGAGCAGTTCTTC
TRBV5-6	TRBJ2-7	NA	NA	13	CASSYPGVYEQYF	TGTGCCAGCAGCTACCCGGGGGTCTACGAGCAGTACTTC
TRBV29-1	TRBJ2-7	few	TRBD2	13	CSVDGAGVGEQYF	TGCAGCGTTGACGGAGCGGGAGTCGGCGAGCAGTACTTC
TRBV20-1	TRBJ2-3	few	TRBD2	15	CSATGLAVQGDTQYF	TGCAGTGCAACGGGACTAGCGGTACAGGGGGATACGCAGTATTTT
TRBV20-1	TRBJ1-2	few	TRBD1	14	CSAYRDRRSYGYTF	TGCAGTGCTTATAGGGACAGGCGATCCTATGGCTACACCTTC
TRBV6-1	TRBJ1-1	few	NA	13	CASNPTTNTEAFF	TGTGCCAGCAATCCGACAACGAACACTGAAGCTTTCTTT
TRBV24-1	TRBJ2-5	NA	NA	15	CATSALADSNETQYF	TGTGCCACCAGTGCCCTAGCCGACAGTAACGAGACCCAGTACTTC
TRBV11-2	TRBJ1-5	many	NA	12	CASSLGDQPQHF	TGTGCCAGCAGCTTAGGCGATCAGCCCCAGCATTTT
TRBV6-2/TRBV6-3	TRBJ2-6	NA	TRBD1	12	CASKGTGLVLTF	TGTGCCAGCAAAGGGACAGGGCTGGTCCTGACTTTC
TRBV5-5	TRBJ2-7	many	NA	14	CASSPDWGRSEQYF	TGTGCCAGCAGCCCCGACTGGGGAAGGAGCGAGCAGTACTTC
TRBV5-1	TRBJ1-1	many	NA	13	CASSLVAGPDAFF	TGCGCCAGCAGCTTGGTGGCAGGGCCTGACGCTTTCTTT
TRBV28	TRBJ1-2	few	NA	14	CASSFLESNYGYTF	TGTGCCAGCAGTTTTTTGGAGTCTAACTATGGCTACACCTTC
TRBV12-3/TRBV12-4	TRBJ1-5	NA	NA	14	CASSGVDDNHPQHF	TGTGCCAGCAGCGGTGTTGATGATAATCATCCCCAGCATTTT
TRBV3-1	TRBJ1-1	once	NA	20	CASSQEILKWAGERSTEAFF	TGTGCCAGCAGCCAAGAAATCCTCAAATGGGCAGGAGAAAGGAGCACTGAAGCTTTCTTT
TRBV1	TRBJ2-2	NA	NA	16	CTSSQEREAVTGELFF	TGCACCAGCAGCCAAGAAAGGGAGGCCGTCACCGGGGAGCTGTTTTTT
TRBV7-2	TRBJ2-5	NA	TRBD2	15	CASSLTSGLGETQYF	TGTGCCAGCAGCTTAACTAGCGGGTTGGGGGAGACCCAGTACTTC
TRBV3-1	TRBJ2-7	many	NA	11	CASSQSYEQYF	TGTGCCAGCAGCCAGTCCTACGAGCAGTACTTC
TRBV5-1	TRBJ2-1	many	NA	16	CASRQTFSSSYNEQFF	TGCGCCAGCAGACAGACATTTTCGAGCTCCTACAATGAGCAGTTCTTC
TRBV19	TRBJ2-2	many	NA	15	CASSRGIANTGELFF	TGTGCCAGTAGTCGCGGGATCGCGAACACCGGGGAGCTGTTTTTT
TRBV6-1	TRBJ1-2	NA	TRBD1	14	CASSEGQGRNGYTF	TGTGCCAGCAGTGAAGGACAGGGGCGGAATGGCTACACCTTC
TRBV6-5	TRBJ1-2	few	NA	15	CASTSTRGAPYGYTF	TGTGCCAGCACTTCAACGAGGGGGGCCCCCTATGGCTACACCTTC
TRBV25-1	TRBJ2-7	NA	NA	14	CASSDWAGPYEQYF	TGTGCCAGCAGTGATTGGGCAGGACCCTACGAGCAGTACTTC
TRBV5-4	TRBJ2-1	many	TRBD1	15	CASSPEGQGANEQFF	TGTGCCAGCAGCCCGGAGGGACAGGGGGCGAATGAGCAGTTCTTC
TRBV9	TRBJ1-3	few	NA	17	CASSARDPRGSGNTIYF	TGTGCCAGCAGCGCTAGAGACCCCAGGGGCTCTGGAAACACCATATATTTT
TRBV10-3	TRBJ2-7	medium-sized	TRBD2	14	CAISESSSGGTQYF	TGTGCCATCAGTGAGTCGAGTAGCGGGGGGACGCAGTACTTC
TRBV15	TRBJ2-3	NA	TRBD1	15	CATSMWTGGLDTQYF	TGTGCCACCAGCATGTGGACAGGGGGCCTGGATACGCAGTATTTT
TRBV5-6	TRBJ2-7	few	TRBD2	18	CASSFGDRGGLVFYEQYF	TGTGCCAGCAGCTTTGGGGATCGTGGAGGACTAGTTTTTTACGAGCAGTACTTC
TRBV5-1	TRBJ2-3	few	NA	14	CASSVGPDSDTQYF	TGCGCCAGCAGCGTGGGCCCCGACTCAGATACGCAGTATTTT
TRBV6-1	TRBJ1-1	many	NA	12	CASSEGRAEAFF	TGTGCCAGCAGTGAGGGCAGGGCAGAAGCTTTCTTT
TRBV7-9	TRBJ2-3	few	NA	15	CASSPDYPNTDTQYF	TGTGCCAGCAGCCCGGACTACCCGAACACAGATACGCAGTATTTT